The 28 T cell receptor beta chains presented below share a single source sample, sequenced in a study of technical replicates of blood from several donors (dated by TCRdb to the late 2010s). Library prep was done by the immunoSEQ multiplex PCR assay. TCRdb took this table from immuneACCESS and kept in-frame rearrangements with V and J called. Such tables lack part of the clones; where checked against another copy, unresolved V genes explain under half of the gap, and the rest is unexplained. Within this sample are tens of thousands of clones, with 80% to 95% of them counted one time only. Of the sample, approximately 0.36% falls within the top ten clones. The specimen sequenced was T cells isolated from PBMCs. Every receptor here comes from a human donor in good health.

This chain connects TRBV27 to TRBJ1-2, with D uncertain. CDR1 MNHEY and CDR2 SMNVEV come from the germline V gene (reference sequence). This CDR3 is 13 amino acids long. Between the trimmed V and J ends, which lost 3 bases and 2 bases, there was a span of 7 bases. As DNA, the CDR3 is TGTGCCAGCAGTTTTCTCCTAAACTATGGCTACACCTTC. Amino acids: CASSFLLNYGYTF.

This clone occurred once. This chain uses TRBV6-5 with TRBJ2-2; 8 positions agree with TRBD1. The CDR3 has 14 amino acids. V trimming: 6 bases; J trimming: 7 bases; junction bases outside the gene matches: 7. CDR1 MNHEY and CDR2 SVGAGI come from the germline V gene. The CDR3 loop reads CASRSRQGNGELFF. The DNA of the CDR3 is TGTGCCAGCAGAAGCAGACAGGGGAACGGGGAGCTGTTTTTT.

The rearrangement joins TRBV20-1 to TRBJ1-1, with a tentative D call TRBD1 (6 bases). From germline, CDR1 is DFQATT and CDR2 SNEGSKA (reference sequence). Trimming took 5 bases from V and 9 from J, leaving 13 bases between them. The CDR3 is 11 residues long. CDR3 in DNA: TGCAGTGCTCCAACACAGGGTAAAGCTTTCTTT. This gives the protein CSAPTQGKAFF.

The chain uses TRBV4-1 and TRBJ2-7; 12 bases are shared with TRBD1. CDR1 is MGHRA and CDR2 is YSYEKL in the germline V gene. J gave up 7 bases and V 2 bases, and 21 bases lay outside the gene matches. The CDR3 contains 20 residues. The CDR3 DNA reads TGCGCCAGCAGCCAATCCCCCGGGACAGGGGGCGGGAGGTCGAAAGCGGAGCAGTACTTC. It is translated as CASSQSPGTGGGRSKAEQYF.

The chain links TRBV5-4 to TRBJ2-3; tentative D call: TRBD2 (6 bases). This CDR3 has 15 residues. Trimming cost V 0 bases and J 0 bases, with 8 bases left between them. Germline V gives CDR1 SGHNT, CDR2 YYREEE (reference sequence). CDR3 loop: CASSLGGASTDTQYF. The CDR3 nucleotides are TGTGCCAGCAGCTTGGGCGGGGCCAGCACAGATACGCAGTATTTT.

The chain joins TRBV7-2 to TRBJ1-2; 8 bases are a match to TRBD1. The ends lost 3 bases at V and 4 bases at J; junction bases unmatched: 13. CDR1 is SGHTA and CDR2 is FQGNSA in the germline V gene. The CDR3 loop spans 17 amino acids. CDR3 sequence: CASSFRGQGERGYGYTF. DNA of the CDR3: TGTGCCAGCAGCTTTAGAGGACAGGGAGAGAGGGGCTATGGCTACACCTTC. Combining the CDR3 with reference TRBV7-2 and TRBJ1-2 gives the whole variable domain GAGVSQSPSNKVTEKGKDVELRCDPISGHTALYWYRQSLGQGLEFLIYFQGNSAPDKSGLPSDRFSAERTGGSVSTLTIQRTQQEDSAVYLCASSFRGQGERGYGYTFGSGTRLTVV.

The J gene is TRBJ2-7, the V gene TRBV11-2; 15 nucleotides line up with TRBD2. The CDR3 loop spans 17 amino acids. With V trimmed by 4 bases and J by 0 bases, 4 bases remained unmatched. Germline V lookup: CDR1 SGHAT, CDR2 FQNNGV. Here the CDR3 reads CASSSWTSGRASYEQYF. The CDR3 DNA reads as TGTGCCAGCAGCTCGTGGACTAGCGGGAGGGCCTCCTACGAGCAGTACTTC.

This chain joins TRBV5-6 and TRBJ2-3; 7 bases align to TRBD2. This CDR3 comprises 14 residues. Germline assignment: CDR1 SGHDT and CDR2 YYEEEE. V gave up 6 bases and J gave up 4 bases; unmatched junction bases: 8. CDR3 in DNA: TGTGCCAGCAACTTACTAGCGATGGCAGATACGCAGTATTTT. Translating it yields CASNLLAMADTQYF.

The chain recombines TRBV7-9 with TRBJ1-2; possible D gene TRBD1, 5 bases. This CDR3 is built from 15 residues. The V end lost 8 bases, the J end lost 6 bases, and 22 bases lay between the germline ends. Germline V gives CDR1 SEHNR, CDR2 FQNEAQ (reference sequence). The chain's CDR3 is CASSGKNTGANGYTF. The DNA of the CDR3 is TGTGCCAGCTCAGGGAAAAATACAGGTGCCAATGGCTACACCTTC.

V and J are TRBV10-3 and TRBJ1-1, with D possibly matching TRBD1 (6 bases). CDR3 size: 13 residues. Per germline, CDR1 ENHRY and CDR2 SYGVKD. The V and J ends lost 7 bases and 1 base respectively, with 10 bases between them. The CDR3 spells CAIMNRENTEAFF. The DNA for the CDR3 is TGTGCCATCATGAACAGGGAGAACACTGAAGCTTTCTTT.

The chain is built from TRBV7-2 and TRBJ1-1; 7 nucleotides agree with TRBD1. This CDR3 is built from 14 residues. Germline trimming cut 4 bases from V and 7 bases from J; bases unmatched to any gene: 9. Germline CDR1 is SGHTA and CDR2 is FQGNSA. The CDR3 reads CASSSRQGRDEAFF. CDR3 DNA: TGTGCCAGCAGCTCCCGACAGGGTAGGGATGAAGCTTTCTTT.

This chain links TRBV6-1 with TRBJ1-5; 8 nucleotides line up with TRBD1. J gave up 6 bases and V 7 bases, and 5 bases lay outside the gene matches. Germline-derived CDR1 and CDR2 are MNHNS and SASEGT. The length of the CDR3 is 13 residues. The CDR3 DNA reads TGTGCCAGCACGGCAGGGGGCAGTCAGCCCCAGCATTTT. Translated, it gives CASTAGGSQPQHF.

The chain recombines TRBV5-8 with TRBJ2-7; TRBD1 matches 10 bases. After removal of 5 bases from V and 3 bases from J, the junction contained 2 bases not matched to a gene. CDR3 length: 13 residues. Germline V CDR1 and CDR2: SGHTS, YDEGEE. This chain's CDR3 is CASRGTGDYEQYF. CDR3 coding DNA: TGTGCCAGCAGGGGGACAGGGGACTACGAGCAGTACTTC.

DNA of the CDR3: TGTGCCAGCAGTTTACTTGCGGCAGATACGCAGTATTTT. It codes for CASSLLAADTQYF. V usage is TRBV27 and J usage is TRBJ2-3; no definite D call. Trimming cost V 2 bases and J 4 bases, with 7 bases left between them. The CDR3 contains 13 residues. Per the germline V gene, CDR1 is MNHEY and CDR2 is SMNVEV (reference sequence).

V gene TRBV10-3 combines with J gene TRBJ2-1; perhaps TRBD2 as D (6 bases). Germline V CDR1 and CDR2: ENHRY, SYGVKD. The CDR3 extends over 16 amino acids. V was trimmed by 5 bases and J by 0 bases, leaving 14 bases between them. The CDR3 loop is CAISPGLQTSYNEQFF. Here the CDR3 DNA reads TGTGCCATCAGTCCGGGACTTCAGACCTCCTACAATGAGCAGTTCTTC.

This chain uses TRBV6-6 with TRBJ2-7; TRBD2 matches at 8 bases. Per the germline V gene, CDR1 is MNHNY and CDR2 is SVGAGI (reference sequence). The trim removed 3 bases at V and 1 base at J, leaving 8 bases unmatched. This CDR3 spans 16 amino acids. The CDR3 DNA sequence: TGTGCCAGCAGTTATCCCGCCACTAGCGGTTCCTACGAGCAGTACTTC. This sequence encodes CASSYPATSGSYEQYF.

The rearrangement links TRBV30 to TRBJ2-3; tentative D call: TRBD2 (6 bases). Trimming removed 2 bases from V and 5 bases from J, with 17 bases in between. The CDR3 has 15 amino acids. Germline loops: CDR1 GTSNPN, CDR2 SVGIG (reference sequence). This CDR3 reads CAWSPHRLDRDTQYF. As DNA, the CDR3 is TGTGCCTGGAGTCCCCACCGACTAGACAGAGATACGCAGTATTTT.

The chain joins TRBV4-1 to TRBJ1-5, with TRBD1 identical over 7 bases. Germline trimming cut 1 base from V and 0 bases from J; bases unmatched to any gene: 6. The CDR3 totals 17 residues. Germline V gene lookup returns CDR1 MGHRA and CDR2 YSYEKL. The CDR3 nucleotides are TGCGCCAGCAGCCAAGTCGACAGGGCGAATAGCAATCAGCCCCAGCATTTT. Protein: CASSQVDRANSNQPQHF.

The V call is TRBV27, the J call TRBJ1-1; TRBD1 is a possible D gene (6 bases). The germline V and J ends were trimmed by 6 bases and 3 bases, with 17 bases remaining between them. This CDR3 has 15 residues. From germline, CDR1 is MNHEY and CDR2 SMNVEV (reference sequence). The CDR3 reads CASRKASGAHTEAFF. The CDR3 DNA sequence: TGTGCCAGCAGAAAAGCCTCAGGGGCACACACTGAAGCTTTCTTT.

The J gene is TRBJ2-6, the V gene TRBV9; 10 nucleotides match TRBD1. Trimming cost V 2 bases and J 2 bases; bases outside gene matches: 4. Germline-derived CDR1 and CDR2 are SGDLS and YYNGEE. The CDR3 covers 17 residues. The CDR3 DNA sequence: TGTGCCAGCAGCGTGACCGGGACAGGGGCTGGGGCCAACGTCCTGACTTTC. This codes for CASSVTGTGAGANVLTF.

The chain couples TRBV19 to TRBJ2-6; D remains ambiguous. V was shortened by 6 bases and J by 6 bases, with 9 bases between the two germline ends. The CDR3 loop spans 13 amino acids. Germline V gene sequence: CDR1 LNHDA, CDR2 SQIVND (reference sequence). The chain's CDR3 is CASRPSAANVLTF. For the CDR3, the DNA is TGTGCCAGTAGACCGAGTGCGGCCAACGTCCTGACTTTC.

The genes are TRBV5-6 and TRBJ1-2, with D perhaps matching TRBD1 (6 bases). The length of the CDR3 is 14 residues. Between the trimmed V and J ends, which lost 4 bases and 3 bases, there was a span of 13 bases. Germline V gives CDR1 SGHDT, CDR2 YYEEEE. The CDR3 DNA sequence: TGTGCCAGCAGCGTGAATCAGGGGTACTATGGCTACACCTTC. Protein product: CASSVNQGYYGYTF.

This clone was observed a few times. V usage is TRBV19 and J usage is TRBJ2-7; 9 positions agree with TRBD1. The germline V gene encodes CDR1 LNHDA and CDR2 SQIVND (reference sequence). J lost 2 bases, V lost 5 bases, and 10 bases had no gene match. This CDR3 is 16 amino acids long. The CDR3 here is CASSRTGTGLAYEQYF. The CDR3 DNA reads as TGTGCCAGTAGTCGCACCGGGACAGGGCTAGCCTACGAGCAGTACTTC.

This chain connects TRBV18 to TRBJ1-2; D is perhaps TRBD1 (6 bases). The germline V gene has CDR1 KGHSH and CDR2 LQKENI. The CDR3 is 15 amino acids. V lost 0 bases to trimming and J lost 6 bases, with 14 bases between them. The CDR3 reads CASSPPGGLVDGYTF. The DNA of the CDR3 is TGTGCCAGCTCACCACCGGGGGGGCTCGTAGATGGCTACACCTTC. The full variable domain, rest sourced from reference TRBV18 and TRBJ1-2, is NAGVMQNPRHLVRRRGQEARLRCSPMKGHSHVYWYRQLPEEGLKFMVYLQKENIIDESGMPKERFSAEFPKEGPSILRIQQVVRGDSAAYFCASSPPGGLVDGYTFGSGTRLTVV.

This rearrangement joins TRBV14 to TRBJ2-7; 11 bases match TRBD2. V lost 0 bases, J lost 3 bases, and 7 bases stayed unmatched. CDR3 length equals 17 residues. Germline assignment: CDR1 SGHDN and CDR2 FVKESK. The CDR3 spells CASSQEGASGRSYEQYF. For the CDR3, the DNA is TGTGCCAGCAGCCAAGAAGGCGCTAGCGGGAGGAGCTACGAGCAGTACTTC. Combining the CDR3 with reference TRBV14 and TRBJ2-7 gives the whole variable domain EAGVTQFPSHSVIEKGQTVTLRCDPISGHDNLYWYRRVMGKEIKFLLHFVKESKQDESGMPNNRFLAERTGGTYSTLKVQPAELEDSGVYFCASSQEGASGRSYEQYFGPGTRLTVT.

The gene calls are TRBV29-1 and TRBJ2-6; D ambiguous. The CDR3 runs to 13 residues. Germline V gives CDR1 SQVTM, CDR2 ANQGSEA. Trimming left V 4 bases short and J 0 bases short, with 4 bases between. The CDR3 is CSVGASGANVLTF. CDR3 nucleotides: TGCAGCGTTGGGGCCTCTGGGGCCAACGTCCTGACTTTC.

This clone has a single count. The CDR3 DNA reads as TGTGCCAGCAGCTTAGTTAGTGAAGAGACCCAGTACTTC. Its protein is CASSLVSEETQYF. The chain has TRBV7-2 and TRBJ2-5; no definite D call. The germline CDR1 and CDR2 sequences are SGHTA and FQGNSA. V was shortened by 1 base and J by 3 bases, with 6 bases between the two germline ends. The CDR3 is 13 residues long.

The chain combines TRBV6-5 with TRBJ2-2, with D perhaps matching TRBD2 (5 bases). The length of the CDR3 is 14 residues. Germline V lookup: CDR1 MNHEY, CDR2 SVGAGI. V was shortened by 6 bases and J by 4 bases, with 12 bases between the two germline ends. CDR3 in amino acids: CASRIPGGTGELFF. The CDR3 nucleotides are TGTGCCAGCAGGATACCTGGAGGCACCGGGGAGCTGTTTTTT.